One sample yielded the 26 T cell receptor beta chains listed below, sequenced in a study of beta chain features in type 1 diabetes. What was sequenced were expressed TCRB transcripts, since all of the isolated RNA had been reverse transcribed. Clones were read by immunoSEQ multiplex PCR, and TCRdb kept only the in-frame ones, dropping some. The sample carries 850,000 to 900,000 clones, roughly 16% recorded once. Sequenced: naive CD4+ T cells from blood. These receptors were obtained from a woman aged 18-29 years in good health.

This clone was counted between two and nine times. J is TRBJ2-2 and V is TRBV10-3; 9 bases match TRBD2. This CDR3 is 15 amino acids long. With V trimmed by 6 bases and J by 0 bases, 2 bases remained unmatched. Looked up from germline, CDR1 is ENHRY and CDR2 is SYGVKD. CDR3: CAISLAGPNTGELFF. In nucleotides, the CDR3 is TGTGCCATCAGCCTAGCGGGGCCGAACACCGGGGAGCTGTTTTTT.

The rearrangement uses TRBV2 and TRBJ2-1; 11 nucleotides align to TRBD2. The CDR3 is 16 residues long. V gave up 6 bases and J gave up 6 bases; unmatched junction bases: 10. Per the germline V gene, CDR1 is SNHLY and CDR2 is FYNNEI. The DNA of the CDR3 is TGTGCCAGCAGACTGGGGGGACTAGCGGTACTCAATGAGCAGTTCTTC. Its protein is CASRLGGLAVLNEQFF.

This clone has more than one count but fewer than ten. The chain has TRBV28 and TRBJ1-5; D ambiguous. The V end lost 3 bases, the J end lost 0 bases, and 24 bases lay between the germline ends. The V gene's germline CDR1 is MDHEN and CDR2 SYDVKM. The CDR3 extends over 20 amino acids. The CDR3 DNA sequence: TGTGCCAGCAGTTTGTTTGGGCTTACCGGCGCCCTTTATAGCAATCAGCCCCAGCATTTT. Its protein is CASSLFGLTGALYSNQPQHF.

This clone has more than one count but fewer than ten. V is TRBV29-1 and J is TRBJ2-1; 8 bases line up with TRBD2. The CDR3 loop spans 15 amino acids. Germline V gives CDR1 SQVTM, CDR2 ANQGSEA. The V gene end was trimmed by 4 bases and the J gene end by 6 bases; junction bases not matched to a gene: 11. The CDR3 DNA is TGCAGCGTTGCTGCCTTTACGGGAGGGACCAATGAGCAGTTCTTC. It codes for CSVAAFTGGTNEQFF.

Comments on this clone: This sample also contains other DNA sequences that code for the same CDR3. The rearrangement joins TRBV5-4 to TRBJ2-5; 7 bases agree with TRBD2. The junction had 7 bases not matched to a gene; V was cut back by 0 bases and J by 5 bases. The CDR3 covers 15 residues. Per the germline V gene, CDR1 is SGHNT and CDR2 is YYREEE (reference sequence). The DNA of the CDR3 is TGTGCCAGCAGCTTGGCGGGCGGGAGAGGTGAGACCCAGTACTTC. Protein: CASSLAGGRGETQYF.

The CDR3 DNA follows: TGTGCCAGCTCACCCCGTGAGGGTAGTTTTTCCGAAGCTTTCTTT. It codes for CASSPREGSFSEAFF. The chain carries TRBV18 and TRBJ1-1; D remains unclear. Germline lookup yields CDR1 KGHSH and CDR2 LQKENI. V was cut by 3 bases and J by 8 bases, with 19 bases left in between. This CDR3 comprises 15 residues.

The rearrangement uses TRBV6-5 and TRBJ2-7, with D perhaps given as TRBD1 or TRBD2 (6 bases each). This CDR3 has 15 residues. CDR1 and CDR2 (germline): MNHEY, SVGAGI. Deletions cut 7 bases from V and 7 bases from J, with 23 bases between. This CDR3 is CASTKFLTGAGEQYF. CDR3 DNA: TGTGCCAGCACAAAATTTTTGACGGGGGCAGGTGAGCAGTACTTC.

The V and J genes are TRBV5-1 and TRBJ2-5; D not certain. This CDR3 is 11 amino acids long. CDR1 is SGHRS, CDR2 YFSETQ, per germline. Trimming left V 4 bases short and J 4 bases short, with 5 bases between. DNA of the CDR3: TGCGCCAGCAGCCAGAGAGAGACCCAGTACTTC. It translates to CASSQRETQYF.

This clone was picked up many times. CDR3 bases: TGTGCCAGCACATCAGGACAGGGAAACGAAAAACTGTTTTTT. It yields the protein CASTSGQGNEKLFF. V is TRBV28 and J is TRBJ1-4; 8 bases agree with TRBD1. Germline V lookup: CDR1 MDHEN, CDR2 SYDVKM. After removal of 7 bases from V and 8 bases from J, the junction contained 9 bases not matched to a gene. The CDR3 covers 14 residues.

This clone was counted only a few times. CDR3 sequence (DNA): TGCAGCGTGGGACAGGGAAACACCATATATTTT. This sequence encodes CSVGQGNTIYF. The chain uses TRBV29-1 and TRBJ1-3; 7 bases match TRBD1. The J segment lost 4 bases and the V segment lost 6 bases, leaving 0 bases of the junction unmatched. The length of the CDR3 is 11 residues. In germline, CDR1 is SQVTM, CDR2 ANQGSEA.

This clone came up a few times. Other nucleotide sequences from this sample produce the same CDR3. The J gene is TRBJ2-7, the V gene TRBV7-9, with D possibly matching TRBD2 (6 bases). The V end lost 0 bases, the J end lost 4 bases, and 7 bases lay between the germline ends. The CDR3 is 13 residues long. Looked up from germline, CDR1 is SEHNR and CDR2 is FQNEAQ (reference sequence). The CDR3 loop is CASSLAGGYEQYF. The CDR3 DNA sequence: TGTGCCAGCAGCTTAGCTGGAGGGTACGAGCAGTACTTC.

The chain carries TRBV7-9 and TRBJ1-1; no firm D call. Germline CDR1 and CDR2: SEHNR and FQNEAQ (reference sequence). V lost 6 bases to trimming and J lost 0 bases, with 11 bases between them. This CDR3 spans 14 amino acids. The CDR3 region has the DNA TGTGCCAGCAGGGACCTTGTGATGAACACTGAAGCTTTCTTT. It translates to CASRDLVMNTEAFF.

The rearrangement uses TRBV11-2 and TRBJ2-7; no clear D gene. The CDR3 consists of 15 residues. Germline CDR1 SGHAT, CDR2 FQNNGV. V was clipped by 1 base and J by 2 bases, with 12 bases between them. The chain's CDR3 is CASSLGYVSPYEQYF. The CDR3 DNA follows: TGTGCCAGCAGCTTAGGGTATGTCTCCCCCTACGAGCAGTACTTC.

The chain employs TRBV7-6 and TRBJ1-4; 8 nucleotides match TRBD1. V lost 5 bases to trimming and J lost 10 bases; unmatched junction nucleotides: 12. Germline V gene sequence: CDR1 SGHVS, CDR2 FNYEAQ. The CDR3 sequence is 15 residues long. CDR3 bases: TGTGCCAGCAGCCCCCAGGGGGCTGGTGGGGGAAAACTGTTTTTT. Its protein product is CASSPQGAGGGKLFF.

This chain joins TRBV2 and TRBJ2-4; 10 bases are a match to TRBD1. The CDR3 totals 14 residues. Unmatched junction bases numbered 5, after V lost 4 bases and J lost 8 bases. In germline, CDR1 is SNHLY, CDR2 FYNNEI. The CDR3 bases are TGTGCCAGCAGTGGGACAGGGGGGATAGACATTCAGTACTTC. Translating it yields CASSGTGGIDIQYF.

The V call is TRBV13, the J call TRBJ2-3, with 8 bases that match TRBD2. The CDR3 runs 16 residues. Unmatched junction bases numbered 6, after V lost 4 bases and J lost 0 bases. Germline CDR1 is PRHDT and CDR2 is FYEKMQ (reference sequence). In DNA, the CDR3 is TGTGCCAGCAGCTCCCGGGGACTAGAAAGCACAGATACGCAGTATTTT. Protein product: CASSSRGLESTDTQYF.

This clone was seen a handful of times. The gene calls are TRBV29-1 and TRBJ1-1; the D gene is possibly TRBD1 (6 bases). This CDR3 is 13 amino acids long. Germline CDR1 SQVTM, CDR2 ANQGSEA. Trimming removed 7 bases from V and 5 bases from J, with 17 bases in between. The CDR3 here is CSASGAVGTEAFF. The CDR3 nucleotides are TGCAGCGCGTCAGGGGCTGTTGGAACTGAAGCTTTCTTT.

Worth noting for this clone: This specimen includes other DNA sequences encoding the same CDR3. The chain is built from TRBV12-5 and TRBJ2-3; unclear D gene. Germline values: CDR1 LGHNT, CDR2 FRNRAP. The V gene lost 6 bases and the J gene lost 6 bases, with 13 bases spanning the gap. CDR3 length equals 13 residues. CDR3 protein: CASGPPLSDTQYF. The CDR3 region has the DNA TGTGCTAGTGGACCACCACTCAGCGATACGCAGTATTTT.

The table lists this clone with a few counts. The sample holds other DNA sequences that translate to the same CDR3. The chain joins TRBV6-6 to TRBJ2-4; D might be TRBD2 (6 bases). The CDR3 is made up of 14 amino acids. Germline V gene lookup returns CDR1 MNHNY and CDR2 SVGAGI (reference sequence). Trimming removed 6 bases at V and 9 bases at J, with 18 bases between. The CDR3 here is CASRPTRSFGIQYF. Written as DNA, the CDR3 is TGTGCCAGCAGACCGACTAGGTCGTTCGGCATTCAGTACTTC.

V and J are TRBV7-8 and TRBJ2-7; 11 bases map to TRBD2. The J call is uncertain, as TRBJ2-1 better fits the DNA end. CDR3 length: 18 residues. Per the germline V gene, CDR1 is SGHVS and CDR2 is FQNEAQ. The CDR3 DNA reads TGTGCCAGCAGCTCCACGCATAGCGGGAGGGCTCAGTTCGATGAGCAGTTCTTC. The encoded protein is CASSSTHSGRAQFDEQFF.

The chain carries TRBV5-1 and TRBJ2-2; weak D call: TRBD2 (5 bases). The CDR3 length is 15 residues. The germline V gene encodes CDR1 SGHRS and CDR2 YFSETQ. The V end lost 0 bases, the J end lost 4 bases, and 10 bases lay between the germline ends. CDR3 bases: TGCGCCAGCAGCTTGGCGGGGTACGGCACCGGGGAGCTGTTTTTT. It codes for CASSLAGYGTGELFF.

This clone turned up a few times. The chain recombines TRBV6-6 with TRBJ2-1, with 10 nucleotides matching TRBD2. Germline lookup yields CDR1 MNHNY and CDR2 SVGAGI (reference sequence). The CDR3 length is 16 residues. The junction had 6 bases not matched to a gene; V was cut back by 0 bases and J by 7 bases. CDR3 sequence reads: CASSYSILAGDNEQFF. For the CDR3, the DNA is TGTGCCAGCAGTTACTCGATTCTAGCGGGAGATAATGAGCAGTTCTTC.

The rearrangement joins TRBV5-1 to TRBJ2-1; 10 bases match TRBD1. With 3 bases clipped from V and 6 bases from J, the junction kept 12 bases outside the gene matches. Germline V CDR1 and CDR2: SGHRS, YFSETQ. The CDR3 extends over 17 amino acids. The CDR3 region has the DNA TGCGCCAGCAGCTATACATTACCGGGACAGGGGTCCAATGAGCAGTTCTTC. Translating it yields CASSYTLPGQGSNEQFF.

The chain couples TRBV6-5 to TRBJ2-1; D possibly matches TRBD1 or TRBD2 (5 bases each). V lost 6 bases to trimming and J lost 6 bases, with 15 bases between them. Germline CDR1 is MNHEY and CDR2 is SVGAGI. The CDR3 extends over 14 amino acids. In nucleotides, the CDR3 is TGTGCCAGCAGAGACGGGGCCAAAGGCAATGAGCAGTTCTTC. This translates into CASRDGAKGNEQFF.

Only a few counts were recorded for this clone. The rearrangement joins TRBV4-1 to TRBJ2-1; D ambiguous. The germline CDR1 and CDR2 sequences are MGHRA and YSYEKL. The germline V and J ends were trimmed by 0 bases and 3 bases, with 12 bases remaining between them. This CDR3 region has 16 residues. The CDR3 DNA is TGCGCCAGCAGCCAAGATAGGACGGCAGGCTACAATGAGCAGTTCTTC. It yields the protein CASSQDRTAGYNEQFF.

The rearrangement links TRBV28 to TRBJ2-2, with 7 bases that match TRBD1. The CDR3 spans 19 residues. V gave up 3 bases and J gave up 8 bases; unmatched junction bases: 21. CDR1 and CDR2 from the germline V gene are MDHEN and SYDVKM. Here the CDR3 DNA reads TGTGCCAGCAGTTTGTCCTCACTACGGCGGAATAAGGGGGCAGGGGAGCTGTTTTTT. Translated, it gives CASSLSSLRRNKGAGELFF.